This T cell receptor beta chain was found in a study of T cells in Graves' hyperthyroidism and ophthalmopathy. The sample, blood from the first hyperthyroidism diagnosis, precedes any ophthalmopathy symptoms. This clonotype was found many times. TCR beta CDR3 regions were amplified from RNA transcripts. The HTBI set primed first-round TCR CDR3 RT-PCR. TCRdb called the multiplex PCR reads again in MiXCR, with one record for every CDR3 protein. The repertoire holds some 400,000 distinct CDR3 sequences, with roughly 13% as singletons. The CDR3 runs to 15 residues. Trimming took 5 bases from V and 2 from J; bases not matched to a gene: 6.

The source material was blood. This chain connects TRBV12-3 or TRBV12-4 to TRBJ1-5, with 7 bases identical to TRBD1. This clonotype was obtained from a man aged 30 to 39 with Graves' hyperthyroidism that later progressed to Graves' ophthalmopathy. The CDR3 DNA follows: TGTGCCAGCAGTCAACGACAGGGAGGCAATCAGCCCCAGCATTTT. It yields the protein CASSQRQGGNQPQHF.